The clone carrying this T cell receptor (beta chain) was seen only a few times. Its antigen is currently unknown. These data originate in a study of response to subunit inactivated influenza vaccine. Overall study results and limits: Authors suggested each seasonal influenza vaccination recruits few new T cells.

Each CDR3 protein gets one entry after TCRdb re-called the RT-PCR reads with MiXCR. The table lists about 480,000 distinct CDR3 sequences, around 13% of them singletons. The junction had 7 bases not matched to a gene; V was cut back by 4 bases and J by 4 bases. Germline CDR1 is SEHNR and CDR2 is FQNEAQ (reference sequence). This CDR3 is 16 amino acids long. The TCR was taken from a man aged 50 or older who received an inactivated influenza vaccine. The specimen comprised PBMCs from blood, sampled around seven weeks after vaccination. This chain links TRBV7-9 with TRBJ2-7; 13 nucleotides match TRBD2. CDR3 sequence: CASSSSTSGRVYEQYF. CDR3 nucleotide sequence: TGTGCCAGCAGCTCAAGCACTAGCGGGAGGGTTTACGAGCAGTACTTC.